A selection of T cell receptor beta chains follows, all from one sample in a study of blood T cell repertoires in COVID-19. Sequencing was performed with immunoSEQ multiplex PCR; in TCRdb, only in-frame clones are kept and a portion is missing. Of some 180,000 clones in the sample, about 88% were seen once. Sequencing was carried out using peripheral blood. These TCRs come from a woman over 75 with COVID-19, enrolled during active disease. CDR3s include the opening cysteine and the closing phenylalanine or tryptophan. D genes are given only for firm matches. Clone size appears in some rows only: once, few, many, or a class for an expanded clone.

clone size	D gene	V gene	CDR3 length	J gene	CDR3 DNA	CDR3 protein
NA	NA	TRBV11-2	18	TRBJ2-6	TGTGCCAGCAGCTTAGTGTCCAGGGCCTACTCTGGGGCCAACGTCCTGACTTTC	CASSLVSRAYSGANVLTF
NA	TRBD2	TRBV27	15	TRBJ2-1	TGTGCCAGCAGCCCGGGACTAGCGGGATACAATGAGCAGTTCTTC	CASSPGLAGYNEQFF
NA	TRBD1	TRBV4-1	17	TRBJ1-6	TGCGCCAGCAGCCCGCTGTATACTCGGGACAGGGACTCACCCCTCCACTTT	CASSPLYTRDRDSPLHF
once	NA	TRBV6-2/TRBV6-3	13	TRBJ1-1	TGTGCCAGCAGTTACCGGGACGGGAGGAAAGCTTTCTTT	CASSYRDGRKAFF
NA	TRBD2	TRBV19	15	TRBJ2-2	TGTGCCAGTAGTCCGCTAGCGGGGTACACCGGGGAGCTGTTTTTT	CASSPLAGYTGELFF
NA	NA	TRBV12-3/TRBV12-4	13	TRBJ1-2	TGTGCCAGCAGTTTGGGCACCATCAGGGGACAAGCCTTC	CASSLGTIRGQAF
NA	TRBD2	TRBV7-9	18	TRBJ2-3	TGTGCCAGCACATCGACTAGCGGACCAACAAGGAACACAGATACGCAGTATTTT	CASTSTSGPTRNTDTQYF
NA	NA	TRBV5-4	15	TRBJ2-5	TGTGCCAGCAGCCCCCAGGGGGGCCTACAAGAGACCCAGTACTTC	CASSPQGGLQETQYF
NA	NA	TRBV4-2	16	TRBJ1-1	TGTGCCAGCAGCCAAGATGCGACAAAGGGGGTCACTGAAGCTTTCTTT	CASSQDATKGVTEAFF
NA	TRBD1	TRBV6-5	15	TRBJ1-4	TGTGCCAGCAGGACGACAGGGACAACTAATGAAAAACTGTTTTTT	CASRTTGTTNEKLFF
NA	TRBD2	TRBV3-1/TRBV3-2	16	TRBJ2-5	TGTGCCAGCAGCCAGGGACTAGCGGGAGGAGGTGAGACCCAGTACTTC	CASSQGLAGGGETQYF
NA	NA	TRBV19	16	TRBJ2-6	TGTGCCAGCACCCCGGGTTTTATCTCCGGGGCCAACGTCCTGACTTTC	CASTPGFISGANVLTF
once	TRBD1	TRBV4-3	15	TRBJ2-5	TGCGCCAGCAGCTACATTACAGGGGGCGGTGAGACCCAGTACTTC	CASSYITGGGETQYF
NA	TRBD1	TRBV6-6	16	TRBJ1-3	TGTGCCAGCAGCCAACCTAGGGGGCTCCTTGGAAACACCATATATTTT	CASSQPRGLLGNTIYF
NA	TRBD1	TRBV7-8	16	TRBJ1-2	TGTGCCAGCAGCTTAGCAAACTCGGACAGGGCGGATGGCTACACCTTC	CASSLANSDRADGYTF
NA	TRBD1	TRBV6-1	15	TRBJ1-1	TGTGCCAGCAGTGAAAGGGGTCGAAGGACAGGGAGGGCTTTCTTT	CASSERGRRTGRAFF
few	TRBD2	TRBV5-1	16	TRBJ2-3	TGCGCCAGCAGCTTGGGACTAGCGGGAGGCACAGATACGCAGTATTTT	CASSLGLAGGTDTQYF
NA	TRBD2	TRBV2	13	TRBJ2-1	TGTGCCAGCAACCTAGCGGAAAACAATGAGCAGTTCTTC	CASNLAENNEQFF
NA	NA	TRBV4-3	15	TRBJ1-5	TGCGCCAGCAGCCAAGAGACGGGTGCCAATCAGCCCCAGCATTTT	CASSQETGANQPQHF
NA	NA	TRBV10-3	12	TRBJ2-7	TGTGCCATCAGTGAACACTCCTACGAGCAGTACTTC	CAISEHSYEQYF
NA	TRBD1	TRBV28	15	TRBJ1-2	TGTGCCAGCGGAGAACAGGGGGGAGACCTTTATGGCTACACCTTC	CASGEQGGDLYGYTF
NA	NA	TRBV27	14	TRBJ1-4	TGTGCCAGCAGTTCCCGGGGAACTAATGAAAAACTGTTTTTT	CASSSRGTNEKLFF
once	TRBD2	TRBV7-2	16	TRBJ2-7	TGTGCCAGCAGCAAGTCCCCTAGCGGGAGTTGGGACGAGCAGTACTTC	CASSKSPSGSWDEQYF
NA	NA	TRBV28	11	TRBJ1-1	TGTGCCAGCAGGCGGTACACTGAAGCTTTCTTT	CASRRYTEAFF
NA	NA	TRBV6-6	14	TRBJ1-4	TGTGCCAGCATCAAAGGGGGAACGAATGAAAAACTGTTTTTT	CASIKGGTNEKLFF
once	TRBD2	TRBV15	14	TRBJ2-7	TGTGCCACCAGCAGAGACGGGACTAGAGACGAGCAGTACTTC	CATSRDGTRDEQYF
NA	NA	TRBV6-5	12	TRBJ2-7	TGTGCCAGCAGTTACTCGAAGGGGCACCAGTACTTC	CASSYSKGHQYF
NA	TRBD1	TRBV7-9	17	TRBJ1-3	TGTGCCAGCAGCTTAGAGACAGGGGACTCCTCTGGAAACACCATATATTTT	CASSLETGDSSGNTIYF
NA	NA	TRBV9	18	TRBJ1-2	TGTGCCAGCAGCGTAGAGGCGGCCAGGGGTATGTTTGGCTATGGCTACACCTTC	CASSVEAARGMFGYGYTF
NA	NA	TRBV21-1	16	TRBJ2-1	TGTGCCAGCAGCAGAGACAGGGACGATTACGACAATGAGCAGTTCTTC	CASSRDRDDYDNEQFF
NA	TRBD2	TRBV10-3	21	TRBJ2-1	TGTGCCATCAGTGAGTCTTTCGGGCCGGGGACTAGCGGGAGTGTCTACAATGAGCAGTTCTTC	CAISESFGPGTSGSVYNEQFF
NA	NA	TRBV12-3/TRBV12-4	11	TRBJ1-2	TGTGCCAGCAGTAACACCTATGGCTACACCTTC	CASSNTYGYTF
NA	TRBD1	TRBV18	13	TRBJ2-7	TGTGCCAGCTCACCCTCACAGGGGTACGAGCAGTACTTC	CASSPSQGYEQYF
NA	TRBD1	TRBV6-5	13	TRBJ2-2	TGTGCCAGCGACAGGGGTAACACCGGGGAGCTGTTTTTT	CASDRGNTGELFF
NA	NA	TRBV19	15	TRBJ2-2	TGTGCCAGTAGTATAGATTTAAGCTTCGCCGGGGAGCTGTTTTTT	CASSIDLSFAGELFF
NA	TRBD1	TRBV6-5	14	TRBJ1-2	TGTGCCAGCAGCATTAGACAGGGCTACTATGGCTACACCTTC	CASSIRQGYYGYTF
NA	TRBD1	TRBV7-3	18	TRBJ1-6	TGTGCCAGCAGCTCCGGGACAGGGGGCGCCCGTTATAATTCACCCCTCCACTTT	CASSSGTGGARYNSPLHF
NA	NA	TRBV6-5	16	TRBJ2-1	TGTGCCAGCAGTTACTCGATGTGGCAATATGGGGCTGAGCAGTTCTTC	CASSYSMWQYGAEQFF
NA	NA	TRBV7-3	13	TRBJ2-6	TGTGCCAGCAGCCCCAATGGGGCCAACGTCCTGACTTTC	CASSPNGANVLTF
NA	NA	TRBV3-1/TRBV3-2	12	TRBJ2-7	TGTGCCAGCAGCCAAGTTGCGAGCGAGCAGTACTTC	CASSQVASEQYF
NA	NA	TRBV4-1	14	TRBJ2-1	TGCGCCAGCAGCCAAGATCCTTTGAGTGTGGAGCAGTTCTTC	CASSQDPLSVEQFF
NA	NA	TRBV28	13	TRBJ1-2	TGTGCCAGCTTCACGTACCCGGGGTATGGCTACACCTTC	CASFTYPGYGYTF
NA	NA	TRBV10-3	11	TRBJ1-5	TGTGCCAATTTGAGGGATCAGCCCCAGCATTTT	CANLRDQPQHF
NA	TRBD1	TRBV28	18	TRBJ1-5	TGTGCCAGCAGTTTGGTGCGGGGACAGGGGGCAGGCAATCAGCCCCAGCATTTT	CASSLVRGQGAGNQPQHF
NA	TRBD2	TRBV28	15	TRBJ2-5	TGTGCCAGCAGTTTGTCCAGCGGGATAAAAGAGACCCAGTACTTC	CASSLSSGIKETQYF
NA	NA	TRBV6-2/TRBV6-3	13	TRBJ2-7	TGTGCCAGCAGTTACTCGACTAGCTACGAGCAGTACTTC	CASSYSTSYEQYF